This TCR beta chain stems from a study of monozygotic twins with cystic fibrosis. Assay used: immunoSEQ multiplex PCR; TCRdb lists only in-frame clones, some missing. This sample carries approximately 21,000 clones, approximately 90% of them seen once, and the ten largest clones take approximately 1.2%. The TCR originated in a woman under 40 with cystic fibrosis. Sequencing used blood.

The CDR3 region has the DNA TGTGCCAGCAGCTTGAGACTAGCGGGGGCCCTTAGCACAGATACGCAGTATTTT. Its translation is CASSLRLAGALSTDTQYF. The V and J genes are TRBV5-6 and TRBJ2-3; TRBD2 matches 12 bases. The junction had 6 bases not matched to a gene; V was cut back by 1 base and J by 0 bases. Germline V gives CDR1 SGHDT, CDR2 YYEEEE. The CDR3 totals 18 residues.